This T cell receptor (beta chain) was obtained from a study of human T cells and chemical hapten exposure. Whole-study context: While the roughly 22-week study was under way, patients received diphenylcyclopropenone on the scalp every week. Patients, chiefly female, had alopecia areata, totalis or universalis.

Time point specified: patch test 1, 2 weeks after DPC sensitization. Treatment in this sample: therapeutic diphenylcyclopropenone sensitization with weekly scalp DPC. Venepuncture was done earlier than the placement of each patch test. TCRdb reanalysed the RACE reads using MiXCR and keeps one entry per CDR3 protein. The sample lists around 120,000 distinct CDR3 sequences; about an eighth were seen once. Germline CDR1 is KGHSH and CDR2 is LQKENI. The germline V and J ends were trimmed by 6 bases and 5 bases, with 11 bases remaining between them. The CDR3 contains 14 residues. Whole-study results and caveats: There was a positive correlation between PT1 expanded TCR counts and patch test score.

This clonotype was detected ten times or more. Its matching antigen is unknown. The sequence came from a young man with alopecia areata. Some clones in this sample may be carry-over from other donors' samples. The chain links TRBV18 to TRBJ1-6; TRBD1 is a possible D gene (6 bases). Sequenced here: whole blood, sampled in connection with sensitization to the hapten diphenylcyclopropenone (DPC). CDR3 loop: CASSQDRNNSPLHF. The CDR3 DNA reads TGTGCCAGCTCTCAGGACAGAAATAATTCACCCCTCCACTTT.